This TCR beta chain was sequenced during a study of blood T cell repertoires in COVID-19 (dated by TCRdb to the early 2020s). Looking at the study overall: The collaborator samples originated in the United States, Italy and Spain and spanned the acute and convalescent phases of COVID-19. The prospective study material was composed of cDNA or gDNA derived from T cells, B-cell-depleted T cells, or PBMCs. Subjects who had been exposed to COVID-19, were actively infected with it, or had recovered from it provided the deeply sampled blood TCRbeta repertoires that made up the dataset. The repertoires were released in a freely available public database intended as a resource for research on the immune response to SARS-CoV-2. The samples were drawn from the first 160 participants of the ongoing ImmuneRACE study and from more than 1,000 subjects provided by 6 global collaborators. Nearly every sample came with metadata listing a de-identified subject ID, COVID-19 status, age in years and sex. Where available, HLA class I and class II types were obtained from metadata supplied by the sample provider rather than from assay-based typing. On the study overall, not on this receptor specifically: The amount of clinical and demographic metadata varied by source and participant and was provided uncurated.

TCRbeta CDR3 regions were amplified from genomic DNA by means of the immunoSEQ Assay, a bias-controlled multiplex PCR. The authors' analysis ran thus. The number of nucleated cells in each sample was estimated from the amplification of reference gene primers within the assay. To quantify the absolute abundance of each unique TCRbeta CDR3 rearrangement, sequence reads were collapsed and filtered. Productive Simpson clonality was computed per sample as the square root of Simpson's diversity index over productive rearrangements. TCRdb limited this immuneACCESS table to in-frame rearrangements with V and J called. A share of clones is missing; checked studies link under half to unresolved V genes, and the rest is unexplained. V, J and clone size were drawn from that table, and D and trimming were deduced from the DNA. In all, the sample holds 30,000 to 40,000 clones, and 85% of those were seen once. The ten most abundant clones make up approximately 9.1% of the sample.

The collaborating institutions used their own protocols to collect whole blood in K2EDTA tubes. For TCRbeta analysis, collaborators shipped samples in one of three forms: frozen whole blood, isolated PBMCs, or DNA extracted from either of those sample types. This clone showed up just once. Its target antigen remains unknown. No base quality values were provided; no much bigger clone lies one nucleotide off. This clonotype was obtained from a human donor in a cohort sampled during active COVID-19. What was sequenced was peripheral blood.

The nucleotides are TGTGCCAGCGACCTAGAGGCAGGGTACACTGAAGCTTTCTTT. The translation is CASDLEAGYTEAFF. The rearrangement joined TRBV6-5 to TRBJ1-1; tentative D gene TRBD1, with 5 bases matching. Sequences MNHEY (CDR1) and SVGAGI (CDR2) are obtained from the germline V gene. From its cysteine to its phenylalanine, the CDR3 spans 14 amino acids. Only the CDR3 part of the read is kept: 42 bases, read in frame from the first base. V is cut by 8 bases and J by 3 bases, and the space between the germline ends is 16 bases.